This T cell receptor beta chain was obtained from a study of chemoradiotherapy in HPV16-positive cancers. The data were produced by immunoSEQ multiplex PCR, yet TCRdb's version contains in-frame clones alone and is incomplete. The data show about 22,000 clones, about 90% seen once. Study results and limitations: HPV-responsive T-cell expansion during chemoradiotherapy was linked to improved recurrence-free survival in HPV16-positive patients.

In the case of this clone: Its antigen is not known.

Germline V gene lookup returns CDR1 ENHRY and CDR2 SYGVKD. The CDR3 consists of 15 residues. V lost 4 bases and J 3 bases, leaving 12 bases between the germline ends. The source was blood, collected from a patient who underwent chemoradiotherapy. The sequence was collected from a human donor with HPV-associated anogenital cancer. The chain links TRBV10-3 to TRBJ2-2; D remains ambiguous. CDR3: CAISGAESHTGELFF. The CDR3 DNA sequence: TGTGCCATCAGTGGGGCGGAGAGTCACACCGGGGAGCTGTTTTTT.